Below, one T cell receptor (beta chain) is given with its context. The sample comes from a study of OX40 agonist ivuxolimab in advanced cancers. Germline V gene data show CDR1 as SGHRS and CDR2 as YFSETQ. The CDR3 consists of 15 residues. V lost 1 base and J 3 bases, leaving 13 bases between the germline ends. Data came from immunoSEQ multiplex PCR; TCRdb stores just in-frame clones and leaves some out. This sample yields about 66,000 clones, of which less than 90% are seen a single time; 2.5% belongs to the top ten. The sample in question was CD4+ or CD8+ T cells sorted from blood, obtained in a trial of the OX40 agonist ivuxolimab. The receptor was derived from an adult with an advanced solid tumor such as melanoma, head and neck, liver or kidney cancer. The chain links TRBV5-1 to TRBJ1-1; D not resolved. The chain's CDR3 is CASSLQIGGDTEAFF. The CDR3 bases are TGCGCCAGCAGCTTGCAAATAGGAGGCGACACTGAAGCTTTCTTT.